Listed below are T cell receptor beta chains from one sample, sequenced in a study of T cell responses to AZD1222 COVID-19 vaccine. Profiled with immunoSEQ multiplex PCR; TCRdb holds only in-frame clones, not every one. The sample includes approximately 84,000 clones, 80% to 90% of them seen just once. The input for sequencing was peripheral blood, taken 28 days after the second AZD1222 dose. The receptors shown here come from an adult who received the AZD1222 COVID-19 vaccine. Each CDR3 is given with its conserved first and last residue. Each record gives: J gene, D gene, clone size, V gene, CDR3 protein, CDR3 DNA. A D gene is named only where the DNA matches it firmly. Part of the rows lack a size; the others show once, few, many or a class for expanded clones.

J gene: TRBJ2-7; D gene: TRBD1; clone size: NA; V gene: TRBV4-3; CDR3 protein: CASSQDRGQNSYEQYF; CDR3 DNA: TGCGCCAGCAGCCAAGATAGGGGACAGAACTCCTACGAGCAGTACTTC
J gene: TRBJ1-1; D gene: NA; clone size: NA; V gene: TRBV4-1; CDR3 protein: CASSQVGNGPNTEAFF; CDR3 DNA: TGCGCCAGCAGCCAAGTTGGCAACGGGCCGAACACTGAAGCTTTCTTT
J gene: TRBJ2-3; D gene: NA; clone size: NA; V gene: TRBV18; CDR3 protein: CASSPRRGQGPDTQYF; CDR3 DNA: TGTGCCAGCTCACCTCGTCGGGGTCAAGGCCCAGATACGCAGTATTTT
J gene: TRBJ1-1; D gene: NA; clone size: once; V gene: TRBV6-6; CDR3 protein: CASSYSNRMNTEAFF; CDR3 DNA: TGTGCCAGCAGTTACTCGAATCGGATGAACACTGAAGCTTTCTTT
J gene: TRBJ1-1; D gene: NA; clone size: NA; V gene: TRBV19; CDR3 protein: CASSIWGAETEAFF; CDR3 DNA: TGTGCCAGTAGTATATGGGGGGCTGAGACTGAAGCTTTCTTT
J gene: TRBJ1-3; D gene: NA; clone size: NA; V gene: TRBV15; CDR3 protein: CATSRDGRTGSSGNTIYF; CDR3 DNA: TGTGCCACCAGCAGAGACGGGAGGACGGGAAGCTCTGGAAACACCATATATTTT
J gene: TRBJ2-1; D gene: NA; clone size: NA; V gene: TRBV9; CDR3 protein: CASTPHRDGEQFF; CDR3 DNA: TGTGCCAGCACCCCCCATCGGGACGGTGAGCAGTTCTTC
J gene: TRBJ2-1; D gene: NA; clone size: NA; V gene: TRBV30; CDR3 protein: CAWSVRSGHEQFF; CDR3 DNA: TGTGCCTGGAGTGTACGAAGTGGCCATGAGCAGTTCTTC
J gene: TRBJ1-2; D gene: TRBD1; clone size: once; V gene: TRBV9; CDR3 protein: CASSVDSDRGLGSGYTF; CDR3 DNA: TGTGCCAGCAGCGTAGATTCGGACAGGGGGCTAGGAAGTGGCTACACCTTC
J gene: TRBJ1-2; D gene: TRBD1; clone size: NA; V gene: TRBV6-1; CDR3 protein: CASSEAGQASGGYTF; CDR3 DNA: TGTGCCAGCAGTGAAGCAGGACAGGCCTCGGGTGGCTACACCTTC
J gene: TRBJ1-2; D gene: NA; clone size: few; V gene: TRBV19; CDR3 protein: CASSKQGRNGYTF; CDR3 DNA: TGTGCCAGTAGTAAGCAGGGGAGGAACGGCTACACCTTC
J gene: TRBJ1-1; D gene: NA; clone size: NA; V gene: TRBV18; CDR3 protein: CASSPQWGRRGNTEAFF; CDR3 DNA: TGTGCCAGCTCACCACAATGGGGTCGGAGAGGGAACACTGAAGCTTTCTTT
J gene: TRBJ1-4; D gene: TRBD1; clone size: NA; V gene: TRBV5-4; CDR3 protein: CASSLIGQGGDEKLFF; CDR3 DNA: TGTGCCAGCAGCTTGATAGGACAGGGAGGAGATGAAAAACTGTTTTTT
J gene: TRBJ1-5; D gene: NA; clone size: NA; V gene: TRBV5-1; CDR3 protein: CASSFRPGDSNQPQHF; CDR3 DNA: TGCGCCAGCAGCTTTCGTCCAGGGGATAGCAATCAGCCCCAGCATTTT
J gene: TRBJ2-1; D gene: TRBD2; clone size: NA; V gene: TRBV30; CDR3 protein: CAWSGIGTSGRVSYNEQFF; CDR3 DNA: TGTGCCTGGAGTGGTATCGGGACTAGCGGGAGAGTTTCCTACAATGAGCAGTTCTTC
J gene: TRBJ1-3; D gene: NA; clone size: NA; V gene: TRBV15; CDR3 protein: CATSRDSAPGNTIYF; CDR3 DNA: TGTGCCACCAGCAGAGACAGTGCACCTGGAAACACCATATATTTT
J gene: TRBJ2-4; D gene: NA; clone size: NA; V gene: TRBV2; CDR3 protein: CASTFDPGAAKNIQYF; CDR3 DNA: TGTGCCAGCACGTTTGACCCCGGAGCGGCCAAAAACATTCAGTACTTC
J gene: TRBJ2-5; D gene: NA; clone size: NA; V gene: TRBV5-1; CDR3 protein: CASSLGVRETQYF; CDR3 DNA: TGCGCCAGCAGCTTGGGTGTTCGAGAGACCCAGTACTTC
J gene: TRBJ1-1; D gene: NA; clone size: NA; V gene: TRBV3-1/TRBV3-2; CDR3 protein: CASSQEGSGAFF; CDR3 DNA: TGTGCCAGCAGCCAAGAGGGCAGTGGCGCTTTCTTT
J gene: TRBJ1-2; D gene: NA; clone size: NA; V gene: TRBV7-3; CDR3 protein: CASSLTPDSDYGYTF; CDR3 DNA: TGTGCCAGCAGCTTAACTCCGGACAGCGACTATGGCTACACCTTC
J gene: TRBJ1-6; D gene: TRBD1; clone size: NA; V gene: TRBV28; CDR3 protein: CASSLAGTVNSPLHF; CDR3 DNA: TGTGCCAGCAGTTTAGCCGGGACAGTTAATTCACCCCTCCACTTT
J gene: TRBJ1-1; D gene: NA; clone size: NA; V gene: TRBV7-3; CDR3 protein: CASSNQMNTEAFF; CDR3 DNA: TGTGCCAGCAGCAATCAGATGAACACTGAAGCTTTCTTT
J gene: TRBJ2-5; D gene: TRBD2; clone size: NA; V gene: TRBV29-1; CDR3 protein: CSSGGALETQYF; CDR3 DNA: TGCAGCAGCGGGGGGGCCTTGGAGACCCAGTACTTC
J gene: TRBJ2-3; D gene: TRBD2; clone size: NA; V gene: TRBV11-3; CDR3 protein: CASSLVAAGGPADTQYF; CDR3 DNA: TGTGCCAGCAGCTTAGTAGCCGCGGGGGGGCCCGCAGATACGCAGTATTTT
J gene: TRBJ1-2; D gene: NA; clone size: NA; V gene: TRBV7-3; CDR3 protein: CASSLEEGSYTF; CDR3 DNA: TGTGCCAGCAGCTTAGAGGAGGGTTCCTACACCTTC
J gene: TRBJ1-4; D gene: TRBD1; clone size: NA; V gene: TRBV7-9; CDR3 protein: CASAGQVNEKLFF; CDR3 DNA: TGTGCCAGCGCCGGACAGGTTAATGAAAAACTGTTTTTT
J gene: TRBJ1-2; D gene: NA; clone size: NA; V gene: TRBV30; CDR3 protein: CAWSVSGLGGYTF; CDR3 DNA: TGTGCCTGGAGTGTATCCGGGTTGGGCGGCTACACCTTC
J gene: TRBJ1-1; D gene: NA; clone size: NA; V gene: TRBV2; CDR3 protein: CASTPTRRTEAFF; CDR3 DNA: TGTGCCAGCACTCCTACTCGGAGGACTGAAGCTTTCTTT